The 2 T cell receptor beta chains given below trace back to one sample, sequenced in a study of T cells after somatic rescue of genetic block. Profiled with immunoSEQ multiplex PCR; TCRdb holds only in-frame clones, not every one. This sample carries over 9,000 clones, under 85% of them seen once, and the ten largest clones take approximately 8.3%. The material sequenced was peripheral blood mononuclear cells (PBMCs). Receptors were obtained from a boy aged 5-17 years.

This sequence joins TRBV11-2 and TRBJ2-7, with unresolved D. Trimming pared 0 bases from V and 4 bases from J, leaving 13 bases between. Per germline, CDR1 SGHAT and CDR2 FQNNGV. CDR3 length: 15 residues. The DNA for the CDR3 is TGTGCCAGCAGCTTAGAGGCGCGAGAGGCATACGAGCAGTACTTC. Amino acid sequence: CASSLEAREAYEQYF.

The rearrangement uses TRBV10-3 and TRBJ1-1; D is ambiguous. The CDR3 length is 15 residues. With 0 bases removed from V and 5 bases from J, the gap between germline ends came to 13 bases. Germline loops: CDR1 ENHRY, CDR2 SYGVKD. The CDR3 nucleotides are TGTGCCATCAGTGAGTCGAATACGGGATTGACTGAAGCTTTCTTT. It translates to CAISESNTGLTEAFF.